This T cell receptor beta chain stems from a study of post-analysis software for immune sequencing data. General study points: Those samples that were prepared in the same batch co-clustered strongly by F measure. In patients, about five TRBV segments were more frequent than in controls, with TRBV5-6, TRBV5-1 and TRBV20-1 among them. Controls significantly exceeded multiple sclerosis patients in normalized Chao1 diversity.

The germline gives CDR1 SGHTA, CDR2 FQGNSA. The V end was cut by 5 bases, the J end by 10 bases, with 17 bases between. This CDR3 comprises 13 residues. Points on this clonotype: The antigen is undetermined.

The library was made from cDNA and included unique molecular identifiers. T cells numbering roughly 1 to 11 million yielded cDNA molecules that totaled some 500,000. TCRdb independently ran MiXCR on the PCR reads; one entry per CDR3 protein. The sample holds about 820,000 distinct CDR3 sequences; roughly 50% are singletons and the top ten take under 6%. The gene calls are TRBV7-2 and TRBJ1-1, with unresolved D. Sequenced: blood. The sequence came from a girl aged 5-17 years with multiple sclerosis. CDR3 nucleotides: TGTGCCAGCAGCGTCGTCACAGCCGAGGGAGCTTTCTTT. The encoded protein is CASSVVTAEGAFF.